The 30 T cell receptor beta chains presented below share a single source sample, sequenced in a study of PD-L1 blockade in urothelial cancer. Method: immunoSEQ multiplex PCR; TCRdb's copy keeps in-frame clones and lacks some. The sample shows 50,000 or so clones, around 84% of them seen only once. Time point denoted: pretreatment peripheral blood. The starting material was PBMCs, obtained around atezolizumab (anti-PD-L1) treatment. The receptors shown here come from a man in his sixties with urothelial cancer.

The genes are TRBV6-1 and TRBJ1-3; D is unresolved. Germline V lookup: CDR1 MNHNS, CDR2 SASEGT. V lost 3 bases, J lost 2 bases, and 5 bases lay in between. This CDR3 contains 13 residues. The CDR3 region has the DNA TGTGCCAGCAGTGAGCAGACTGGAAACACCATATATTTT. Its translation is CASSEQTGNTIYF.

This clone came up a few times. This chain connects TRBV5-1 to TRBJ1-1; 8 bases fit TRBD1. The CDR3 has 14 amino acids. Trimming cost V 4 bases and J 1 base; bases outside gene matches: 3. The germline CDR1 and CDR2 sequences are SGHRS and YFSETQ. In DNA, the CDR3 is TGCGCCAGCAGCCTGGACAGGGCGAACACTGAAGCTTTCTTT. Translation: CASSLDRANTEAFF.

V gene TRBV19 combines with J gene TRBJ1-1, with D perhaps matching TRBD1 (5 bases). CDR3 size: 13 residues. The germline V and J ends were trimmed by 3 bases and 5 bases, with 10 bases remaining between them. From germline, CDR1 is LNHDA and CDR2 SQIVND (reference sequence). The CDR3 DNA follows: TGTGCCAGTAGTATCTCAGGGTTGACTGAAGCTTTCTTT. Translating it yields CASSISGLTEAFF.

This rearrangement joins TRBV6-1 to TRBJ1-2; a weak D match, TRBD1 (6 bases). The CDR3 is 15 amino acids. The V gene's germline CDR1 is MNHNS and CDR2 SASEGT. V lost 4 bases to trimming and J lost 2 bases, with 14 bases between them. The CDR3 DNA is TGTGCCAGCAGTGCGACCAGGGGACCCAACTATGGCTACACCTTC. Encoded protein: CASSATRGPNYGYTF.

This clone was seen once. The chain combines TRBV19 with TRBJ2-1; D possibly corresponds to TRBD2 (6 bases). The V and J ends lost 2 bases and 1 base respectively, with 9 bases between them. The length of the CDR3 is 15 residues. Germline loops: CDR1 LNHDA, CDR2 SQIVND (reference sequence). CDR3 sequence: CASSIIGRSYNEQFF. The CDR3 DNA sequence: TGTGCCAGTAGTATAATAGGGAGGTCCTACAATGAGCAGTTCTTC. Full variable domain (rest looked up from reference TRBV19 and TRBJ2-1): DGGITQSPKYLFRKEGQNVTLSCEQNLNHDAMYWYRQDPGQGLRLIYYSQIVNDFQKGDIAEGYSVSREKKESFPLTVTSAQKNPTAFYLCASSIIGRSYNEQFFGPGTRLTVL.

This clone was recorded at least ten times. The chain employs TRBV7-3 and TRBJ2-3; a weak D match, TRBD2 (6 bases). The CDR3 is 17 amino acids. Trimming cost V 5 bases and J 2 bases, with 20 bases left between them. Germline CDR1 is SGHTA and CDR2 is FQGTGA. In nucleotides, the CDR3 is TGTGCCAGCAGCCCCAACCCACCGGGACTTACCACAGATACGCAGTATTTT. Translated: CASSPNPPGLTTDTQYF.

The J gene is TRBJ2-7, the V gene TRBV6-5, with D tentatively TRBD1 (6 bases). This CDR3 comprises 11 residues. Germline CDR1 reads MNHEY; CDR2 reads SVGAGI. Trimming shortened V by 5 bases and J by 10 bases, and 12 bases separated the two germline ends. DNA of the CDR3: TGTGCCAGCAGTAACCGACAGGAACAGTACTTC. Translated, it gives CASSNRQEQYF.

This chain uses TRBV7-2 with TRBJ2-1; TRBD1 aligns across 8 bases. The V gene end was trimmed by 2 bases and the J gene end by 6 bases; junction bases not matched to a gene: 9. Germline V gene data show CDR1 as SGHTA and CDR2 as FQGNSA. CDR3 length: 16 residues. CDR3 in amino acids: CASSLRGTGKSNEQFF. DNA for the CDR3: TGTGCCAGCAGCTTAAGAGGGACAGGAAAAAGCAATGAGCAGTTCTTC.

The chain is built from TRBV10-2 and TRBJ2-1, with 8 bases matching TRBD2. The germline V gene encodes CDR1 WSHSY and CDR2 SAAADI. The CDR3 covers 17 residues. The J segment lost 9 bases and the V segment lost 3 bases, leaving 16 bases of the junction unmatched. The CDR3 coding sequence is TGCGCCAGCAGTGAAAGGCGTAGTGGGCTAGCGGGTTCTGAGCAGTTCTTC. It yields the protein CASSERRSGLAGSEQFF.

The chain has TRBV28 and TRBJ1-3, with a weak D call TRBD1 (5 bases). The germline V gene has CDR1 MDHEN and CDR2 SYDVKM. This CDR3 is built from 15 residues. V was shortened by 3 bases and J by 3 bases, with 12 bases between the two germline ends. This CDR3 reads CASSLVREVGNTIYF. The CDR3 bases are TGTGCCAGCAGTTTGGTCAGGGAAGTTGGAAACACCATATATTTT.

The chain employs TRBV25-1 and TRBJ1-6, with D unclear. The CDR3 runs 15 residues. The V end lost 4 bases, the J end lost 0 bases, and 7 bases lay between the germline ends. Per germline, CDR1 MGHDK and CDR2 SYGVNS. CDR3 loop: CASSGGSSYNSPLHF. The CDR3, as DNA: TGTGCCAGCAGTGGCGGAAGCTCCTATAATTCACCCCTCCACTTT. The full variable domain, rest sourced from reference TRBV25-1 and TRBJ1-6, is EADIYQTPRYLVIGTGKKITLECSQTMGHDKMYWYQQDPGMELHLIHYSYGVNSTEKGDLSSESTVSRIRTEHFPLTLESARPSHTSQYLCASSGGSSYNSPLHFGNGTRLTVT.

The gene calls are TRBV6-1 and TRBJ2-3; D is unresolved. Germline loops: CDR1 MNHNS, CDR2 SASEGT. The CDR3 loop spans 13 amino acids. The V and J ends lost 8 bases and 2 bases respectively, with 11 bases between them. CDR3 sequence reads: CASPAGNTDTQYF. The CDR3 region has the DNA TGTGCCAGCCCTGCAGGAAACACAGATACGCAGTATTTT.

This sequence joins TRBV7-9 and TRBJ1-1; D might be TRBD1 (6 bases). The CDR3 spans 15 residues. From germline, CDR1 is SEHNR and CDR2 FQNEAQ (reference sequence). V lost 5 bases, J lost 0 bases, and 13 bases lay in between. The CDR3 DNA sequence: TGTGCCAGCAGCCTACAGGGCCTTATGAACACTGAAGCTTTCTTT. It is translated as CASSLQGLMNTEAFF.

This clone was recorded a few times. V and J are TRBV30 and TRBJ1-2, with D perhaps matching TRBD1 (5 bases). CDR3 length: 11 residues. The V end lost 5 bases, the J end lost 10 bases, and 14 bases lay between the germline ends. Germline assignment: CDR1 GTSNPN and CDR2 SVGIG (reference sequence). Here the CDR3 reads CAWSGGAAYTF. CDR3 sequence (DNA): TGTGCCTGGTCGGGTGGGGCAGCCTACACCTTC.

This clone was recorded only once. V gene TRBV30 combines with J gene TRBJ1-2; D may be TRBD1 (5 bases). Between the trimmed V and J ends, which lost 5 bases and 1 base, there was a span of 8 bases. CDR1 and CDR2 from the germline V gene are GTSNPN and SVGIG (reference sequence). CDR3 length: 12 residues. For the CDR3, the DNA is TGTGCCTGGGACAGATTTAACTATGGCTACACCTTC. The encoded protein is CAWDRFNYGYTF.

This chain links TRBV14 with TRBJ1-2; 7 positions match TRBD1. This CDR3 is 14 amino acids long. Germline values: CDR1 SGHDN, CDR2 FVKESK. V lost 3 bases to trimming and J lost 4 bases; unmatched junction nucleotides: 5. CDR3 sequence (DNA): TGTGCCAGCAGCCATGAGGACAGGACCTATGGCTACACCTTC. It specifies CASSHEDRTYGYTF.

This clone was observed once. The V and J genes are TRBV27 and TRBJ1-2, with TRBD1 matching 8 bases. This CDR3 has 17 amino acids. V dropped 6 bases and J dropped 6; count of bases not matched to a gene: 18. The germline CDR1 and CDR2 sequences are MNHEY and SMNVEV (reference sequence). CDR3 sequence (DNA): TGTGCCAGCAGGGGATTCCGCCTGACAGGGGAAAGGGATGGCTACACCTTC. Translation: CASRGFRLTGERDGYTF.

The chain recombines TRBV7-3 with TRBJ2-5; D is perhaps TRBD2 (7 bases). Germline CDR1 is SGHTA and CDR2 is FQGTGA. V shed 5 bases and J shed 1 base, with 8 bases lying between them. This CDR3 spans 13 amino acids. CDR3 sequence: CASSGGAQETQYF. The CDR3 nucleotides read TGTGCCAGCAGCGGGGGGGCCCAAGAGACCCAGTACTTC.

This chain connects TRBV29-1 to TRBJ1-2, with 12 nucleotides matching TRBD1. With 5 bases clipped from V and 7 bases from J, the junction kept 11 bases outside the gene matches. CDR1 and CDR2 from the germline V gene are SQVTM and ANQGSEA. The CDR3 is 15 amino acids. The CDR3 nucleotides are TGCAGCGTTCGACTCGGGACAGGGGGCTGGGGTGGCTACACCTTC. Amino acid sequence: CSVRLGTGGWGGYTF.

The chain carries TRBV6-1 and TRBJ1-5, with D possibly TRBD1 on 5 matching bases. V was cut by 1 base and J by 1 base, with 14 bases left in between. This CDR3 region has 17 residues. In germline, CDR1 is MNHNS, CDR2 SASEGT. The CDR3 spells CASSEGTGVRSNQPQHF. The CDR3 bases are TGTGCCAGCAGTGAAGGTACGGGGGTTCGGAGCAATCAGCCCCAGCATTTT.

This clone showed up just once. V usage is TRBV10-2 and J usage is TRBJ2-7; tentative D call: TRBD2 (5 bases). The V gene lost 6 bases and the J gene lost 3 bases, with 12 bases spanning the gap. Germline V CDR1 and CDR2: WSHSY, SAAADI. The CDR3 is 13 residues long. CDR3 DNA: TGCGCCAGCAGCGAAATCGGGATCTACGAGCAGTACTTC. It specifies CASSEIGIYEQYF.

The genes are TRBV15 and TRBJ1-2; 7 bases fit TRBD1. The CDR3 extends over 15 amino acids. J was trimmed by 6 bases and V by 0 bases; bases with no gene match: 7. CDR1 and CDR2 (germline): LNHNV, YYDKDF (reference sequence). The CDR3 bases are TGTGCCACCAGCAGAGATCTAGGGGGCGGTGATGGCTACACCTTC. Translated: CATSRDLGGGDGYTF.

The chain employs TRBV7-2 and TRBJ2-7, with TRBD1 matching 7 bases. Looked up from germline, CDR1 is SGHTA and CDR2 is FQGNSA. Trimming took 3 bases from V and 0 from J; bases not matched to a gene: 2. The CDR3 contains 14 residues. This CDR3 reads CASSFWDSSYEQYF. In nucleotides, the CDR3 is TGTGCCAGCAGCTTTTGGGACAGCTCCTACGAGCAGTACTTC. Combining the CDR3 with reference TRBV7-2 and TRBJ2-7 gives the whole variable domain GAGVSQSPSNKVTEKGKDVELRCDPISGHTALYWYRQSLGQGLEFLIYFQGNSAPDKSGLPSDRFSAERTGGSVSTLTIQRTQQEDSAVYLCASSFWDSSYEQYFGPGTRLTVT.

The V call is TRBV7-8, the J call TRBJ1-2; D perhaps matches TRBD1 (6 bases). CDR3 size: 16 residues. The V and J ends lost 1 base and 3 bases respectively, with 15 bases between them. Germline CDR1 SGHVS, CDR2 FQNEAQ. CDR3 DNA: TGTGCCAGCAGCTTAGTTACCCCCTCAGGGGACTATGGCTACACCTTC. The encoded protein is CASSLVTPSGDYGYTF.

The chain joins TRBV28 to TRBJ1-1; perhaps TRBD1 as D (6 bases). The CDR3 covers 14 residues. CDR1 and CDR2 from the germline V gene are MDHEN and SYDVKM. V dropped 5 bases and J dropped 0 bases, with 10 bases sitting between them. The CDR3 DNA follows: TGTGCCAGCAGTCCACAGGGAATGAACACTGAAGCTTTCTTT. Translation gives CASSPQGMNTEAFF.

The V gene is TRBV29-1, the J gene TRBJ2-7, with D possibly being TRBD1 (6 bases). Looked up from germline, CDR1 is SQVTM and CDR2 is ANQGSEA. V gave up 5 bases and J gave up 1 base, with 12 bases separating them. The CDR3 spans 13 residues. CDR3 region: CSVYRQGSYEQYF. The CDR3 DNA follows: TGCAGCGTTTACCGGCAGGGGTCCTACGAGCAGTACTTC.

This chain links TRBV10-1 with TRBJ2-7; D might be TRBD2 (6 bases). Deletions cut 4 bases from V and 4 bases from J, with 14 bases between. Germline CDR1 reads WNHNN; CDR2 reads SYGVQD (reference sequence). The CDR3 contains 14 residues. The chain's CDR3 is CASSAGLSRYEQYF. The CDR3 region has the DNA TGCGCCAGCAGTGCGGGACTCAGCAGGTACGAGCAGTACTTC.

CDR3 sequence: CASRSLGIYEQYF. CDR3 bases: TGTGCCAGCAGGTCCCTCGGGATCTACGAGCAGTACTTC. V is TRBV6-5 and J is TRBJ2-7; D is perhaps TRBD2 (5 bases). CDR1 and CDR2 (germline): MNHEY, SVGAGI. V was shortened by 6 bases and J by 3 bases, with 12 bases between the two germline ends. CDR3 length: 13 residues.

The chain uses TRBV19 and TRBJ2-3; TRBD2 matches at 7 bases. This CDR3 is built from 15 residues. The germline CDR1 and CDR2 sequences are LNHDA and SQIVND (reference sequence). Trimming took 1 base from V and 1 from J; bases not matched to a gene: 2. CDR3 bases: TGTGCCAGTAGTATAGTTGCGGGGGGCACAGATACGCAGTATTTT. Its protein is CASSIVAGGTDTQYF.

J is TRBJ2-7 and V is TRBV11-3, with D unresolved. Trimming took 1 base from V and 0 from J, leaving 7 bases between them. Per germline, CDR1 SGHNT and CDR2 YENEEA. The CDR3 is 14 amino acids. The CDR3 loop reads CASSLGPGSYEQYF. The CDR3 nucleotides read TGTGCCAGCAGCTTAGGCCCCGGCTCCTACGAGCAGTACTTC. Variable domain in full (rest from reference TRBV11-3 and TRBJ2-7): EAGVVQSPRYKIIEKKQPVAFWCNPISGHNTLYWYLQNLGQGPELLIRYENEEAVDDSQLPKDRFSAERLKGVDSTLKIQPAELGDSAVYLCASSLGPGSYEQYFGPGTRLTVT.